This T cell receptor beta chain comes out of a study of shared clonotypes between healthy human individuals. Study results and caveats: Several donors shared 5% to 5.5% of their naive CD4 clonotypes. The diversity represented, both genetic and in exposure history, was limited by few donors.

This clone was picked up one time. Its antigen is as yet unknown. The CDR3 consists of 12 residues. CDR1 and CDR2 (germline): PRHDT, FYEKMQ (reference sequence). V lost 4 bases and J lost 2, with 4 bases in between. A CD45RA-negative memory subset and a CD45RA+ naive subset were separated from the CD4+ cells. Per sorted-subset replicate PCR, input was 150 to 250 ng DNA, representing 30,000 to 35,000 T cell genomes. Here immunoSEQ multiplex PCR was the method, and the copy in TCRdb shows in-frame clones only, minus some. The sample yields about 1.1 million clones, 60% to 80% seen once. Sequencing input: memory CD4+ T cells from PBMCs. The subset was: CD45RA-negative fraction. This TCR was recovered from a man between 18 and 35 years old in good health. Some clones in this sample may be carry-over from other donors' samples. The chain carries TRBV13 and TRBJ2-3; D call uncertain. CDR3 residues: CASSSTTDTQYF. CDR3 coding DNA: TGTGCCAGCAGCTCCACCACAGATACGCAGTATTTT. The full variable domain, with the rest looked up from reference TRBV13 and TRBJ2-3, is AAGVIQSPRHLIKEKRETATLKCYPIPRHDTVYWYQQGPGQDPQFLISFYEKMQSDKGSIPDRFSAQQFSDYHSELNMSSLELGDSALYFCASSSTTDTQYFGPGTRLTVL.